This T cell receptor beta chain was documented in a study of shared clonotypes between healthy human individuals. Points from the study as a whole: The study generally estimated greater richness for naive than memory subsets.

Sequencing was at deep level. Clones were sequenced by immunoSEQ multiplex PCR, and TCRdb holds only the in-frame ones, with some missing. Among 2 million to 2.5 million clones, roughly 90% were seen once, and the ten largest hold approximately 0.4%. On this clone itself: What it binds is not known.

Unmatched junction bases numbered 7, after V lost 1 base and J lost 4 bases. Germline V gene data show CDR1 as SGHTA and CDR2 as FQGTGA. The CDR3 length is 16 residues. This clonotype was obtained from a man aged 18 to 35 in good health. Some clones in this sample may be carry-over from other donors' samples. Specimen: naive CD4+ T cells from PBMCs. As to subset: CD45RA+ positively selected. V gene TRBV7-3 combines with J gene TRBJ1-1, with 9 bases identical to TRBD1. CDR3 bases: TGTGCCAGCAGCTTAATAGGACAGGGGTATGGCACTGAAGCTTTCTTT. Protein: CASSLIGQGYGTEAFF. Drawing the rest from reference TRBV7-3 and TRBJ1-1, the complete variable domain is GAGVSQTPSNKVTEKGKYVELRCDPISGHTALYWYRQSLGQGPEFLIYFQGTGAADDSGLPNDRFFAVRPEGSVSTLKIQRTERGDSAVYLCASSLIGQGYGTEAFFGQGTRLTVV.